A selection of T cell receptor beta chains follows, all from one sample in a study of a mutant IDH1 vaccine in newly diagnosed glioma. The data were produced by immunoSEQ multiplex PCR, yet TCRdb's version contains in-frame clones alone and is incomplete. The sample includes fewer than 45,000 clones, about 78% seen only once; the top ten take around 6.5%. No antigens are known for them. Sequences were derived from PBMCs, sampled from a glioma patient whose treatment included an IDH1 peptide vaccine. These TCRs come from a woman aged 40 to 49 with glioma. Some clones in this sample may be carry-over from other donors' samples. Each CDR3 is given with its conserved first and last residue. Each record gives: clone size, J gene, V gene, D gene, CDR3 protein, CDR3 DNA. The D gene is left open where the match is weak. Expanded clones are given a class, and other clones once, few, many or no size at all.

few TRBJ1-1 TRBV5-1 TRBD1 CASSLTTGYTEAFF TGCGCCAGCAGCCTCACGACAGGGTACACTGAAGCTTTCTTT
. TRBJ1-2 TRBV29-1 . CSARQDNYGYTF TGCAGCGCCCGACAGGATAACTATGGCTACACCTTC
. TRBJ1-2 TRBV7-9 . CASSLSRPPDGYTF TGTGCCAGCAGCTTAAGCAGGCCTCCTGATGGCTACACCTTC
. TRBJ2-1 TRBV29-1 TRBD1 CSVASARGRTGEQFF TGCAGCGTTGCGTCCGCGAGGGGGCGCACGGGTGAGCAGTTCTTC
. TRBJ1-2 TRBV5-4 . CASSSLRVYGYTF TGTGCCAGCAGCTCCTTAAGGGTCTATGGCTACACCTTC
. TRBJ2-3 TRBV19 . CASSTAGRQLDTQYF TGTGCCAGTAGTACCGCGGGCAGGCAATTAGATACGCAGTATTTT
few TRBJ1-2 TRBV30 . CAQRSRASSYGYTF TGTGCGCAGCGCAGCCGGGCCAGTTCTTATGGCTACACCTTC
. TRBJ1-2 TRBV6-5 . CASSYVSGVEGYTF TGTGCCAGCAGTTACGTTAGCGGGGTCGAGGGCTACACCTTC
. TRBJ1-4 TRBV28 . CASTDSYETNEKLFF TGTGCCAGCACCGACTCATACGAAACTAATGAAAAACTGTTTTTT
. TRBJ2-1 TRBV2 . CASRAQDEQFF TGTGCCAGCAGGGCCCAGGATGAGCAGTTCTTC
. TRBJ2-5 TRBV5-4 . CASSFAGGLGTQYF TGTGCCAGCAGCTTTGCAGGGGGGCTCGGGACCCAGTACTTC
once TRBJ2-7 TRBV7-8 . CASSLAVGEWAYEQYF TGTGCCAGCAGCTTAGCGGTGGGGGAATGGGCCTACGAGCAGTACTTC
. TRBJ1-2 TRBV5-8 . CASSPDTRVENYGYTF TGTGCCAGCAGCCCGGACACTAGGGTGGAGAACTATGGCTACACCTTC
. TRBJ1-2 TRBV10-3 . CATTVFDENYGYTF TGTGCTACAACGGTTTTTGACGAGAACTATGGCTACACCTTC
. TRBJ2-3 TRBV7-2 . CASSLSRDTQYF TGTGCCAGCAGCTTAAGTAGAGATACGCAGTATTTT
. TRBJ2-7 TRBV13 . CASSLQYSYEQYF TGTGCCAGCAGCTTACAGTACTCCTACGAGCAGTACTTC
. TRBJ1-1 TRBV5-5 . CASSISNTEAFF TGTGCCAGCAGCATATCGAACACTGAAGCTTTCTTT
. TRBJ1-3 TRBV9 . CASSVGNTIYF TGTGCCAGCAGCGTAGGAAACACCATATATTTT
. TRBJ2-2 TRBV14 TRBD1 CASSRLITGGLFF TGTGCCAGCAGCCGACTGATAACAGGGGGGCTGTTTTTT
once TRBJ2-7 TRBV5-1 . CASSLSPRERRYEQYF TGCGCCAGCAGCTTGTCCCCCCGGGAGAGAAGGTACGAGCAGTACTTC
. TRBJ2-7 TRBV5-1 TRBD1 CASSLAQGNEQYF TGCGCCAGCAGCTTGGCACAGGGGAACGAGCAGTACTTC
. TRBJ2-7 TRBV28 . CASSLPTIYEQYF TGTGCCAGCAGTCTACCTACGATCTACGAGCAGTACTTC
. TRBJ1-4 TRBV2 . CASRSGDREKLFF TGTGCCAGCAGGTCGGGTGATCGGGAAAAACTGTTTTTT
. TRBJ2-3 TRBV5-1 . CASSGQSEWYF TGCGCCAGCAGTGGCCAAAGTGAGTGGTATTTT
. TRBJ2-1 TRBV6-5 . CASSEGREQFF TGTGCCAGCAGCGAGGGTCGTGAGCAGTTCTTC
few TRBJ2-2 TRBV6-6 TRBD2 CASRPGTSGTGELFF TGTGCCAGCAGGCCTGGGACTAGCGGGACCGGGGAGCTGTTTTTT
. TRBJ1-1 TRBV30 . CAWSPVRLNTEAFF TGTGCCTGGAGCCCGGTCAGATTAAACACTGAAGCCTTCTTT
. TRBJ2-2 TRBV14 TRBD2 CASSQKIWAGLAGEGTGELFF TGTGCCAGCAGCCAAAAAATTTGGGCAGGACTAGCGGGAGAAGGTACCGGGGAGCTGTTTTTT
. TRBJ1-2 TRBV7-2 . CASSLTGKDYGYTF TGTGCCAGCAGCTTAACAGGGAAGGACTATGGCTACACCTTC
. TRBJ2-7 TRBV27 . CASSLWSLARGIYEQYF TGTGCCAGCAGTTTATGGTCCCTAGCGCGAGGAATCTACGAGCAGTACTTC
. TRBJ2-6 TRBV4-3 . CASSPAGGSGANVLTF TGCGCCAGCAGCCCTGCCGGAGGCTCTGGGGCCAACGTCCTGACTTTC
. TRBJ2-7 TRBV10-3 TRBD2 CAIMGGREGEQYF TGTGCCATCATGGGGGGGCGGGAGGGCGAGCAGTACTTC
. TRBJ1-2 TRBV27 . CASSLLGEDYGYTF TGTGCCAGCAGTTTATTGGGGGAGGACTATGGCTACACCTTC
once TRBJ2-7 TRBV9 TRBD2 CASSLSGTSGEQYF TGTGCCAGCAGCCTCAGCGGGACTAGCGGCGAGCAGTACTTC
medium-sized TRBJ1-2 TRBV5-1 . CASSPGGGIGGYTF TGCGCCAGCAGCCCCGGAGGGGGGATCGGTGGCTACACCTTC
. TRBJ1-1 TRBV13 TRBD1 CASSFGTGRVVNTEAFF TGTGCCAGCAGCTTCGGGACAGGCCGGGTAGTGAACACTGAAGCTTTCTTT
. TRBJ1-2 TRBV27 TRBD1 CASGNRQGRGYTF TGTGCCAGCGGCAATCGACAGGGGAGAGGCTACACCTTC
once TRBJ2-4 TRBV5-1 . CASSLGGRKNIQYF TGCGCCAGCAGCTTGGGGGGACGTAAAAACATTCAGTACTTT
. TRBJ2-3 TRBV4-3 . CASSPNLGDTQYF TGCGCCAGCAGCCCGAACCTGGGAGATACGCAGTATTTT
. TRBJ1-4 TRBV28 . CASSSTTGSIGEKLFF TGTGCCAGCAGTTCAACTACAGGGTCTATAGGTGAAAAACTGTTTTTT
. TRBJ2-7 TRBV19 TRBD1 CASSFGTGETYEQYF TGTGCCAGTAGTTTTGGGACAGGGGAAACCTACGAGCAGTACTTC
. TRBJ1-5 TRBV4-3 TRBD1 CASSLTGGMSQPQHF TGCGCCAGCAGCCTAACAGGGGGGATGTCTCAGCCCCAGCATTTT
few TRBJ1-5 TRBV5-1 . CASSLDRTDPQHF TGCGCCAGCAGCTTGGACAGGACGGATCCCCAGCATTTT
. TRBJ1-6 TRBV7-7 . CASNTRPSLRDSPLHF TGTGCTAGCAACACCCGGCCGAGCCTGAGGGATTCACCCCTCCACTTT
. TRBJ2-1 TRBV29-1 TRBD1 CSAKTGTGDINEQFF TGCAGCGCTAAAACCGGGACAGGGGATATCAATGAGCAGTTCTTC
. TRBJ1-1 TRBV7-8 . CASSFQTGRNTEAFF TGTGCCAGCAGCTTCCAGACGGGTCGGAACACTGAAGCTTTCTTT
few TRBJ1-4 TRBV4-1 . CASSRLWGEKLFF TGCGCCAGCAGCCGCCTATGGGGTGAAAAACTGTTTTTT
. TRBJ1-1 TRBV7-9 . CASRHRRGPNTEAFF TGTGCCAGCAGGCACAGGCGAGGACCGAACACTGAAGCTTTCTTT
. TRBJ2-7 TRBV7-9 TRBD1 CASSLNTGDEQYF TGTGCCAGCAGCTTGAATACAGGGGACGAGCAGTACTTC
. TRBJ2-6 TRBV18 . CASSKNSPNSGANVLTF TGTGCCAGCTCTAAAAACAGCCCTAACTCTGGGGCCAACGTCCTGACTTTC
. TRBJ2-1 TRBV6-4 . CASSESLRGEQFF TGTGCCAGCAGTGAATCGTTAAGGGGTGAGCAGTTCTTC
. TRBJ1-1 TRBV5-1 . CASSWQGNTEAFF TGCGCCAGCAGCTGGCAGGGGAACACTGAAGCTTTCTTT